This T cell receptor beta chain stems from a study of blood T cell repertoires in COVID-19. Looking at the study overall: Nucleic acid was either cDNA or gDNA, and it came from T cells, B-cell-depleted T cells, or PBMCs.

The data were produced by immunoSEQ multiplex PCR, yet TCRdb's version contains in-frame clones alone and is incomplete. The repertoire has some 60,000 clones, approximately 86% of them found once; the top ten carry around 7.7%. The length of the CDR3 is 17 residues. The V and J ends lost 3 bases and 8 bases, in that order; junction bases with no gene match: 16. The germline V gene encodes CDR1 SGHRS and CDR2 YFSETQ. The material sequenced was peripheral blood. The receptor was isolated from a human donor with active COVID-19. The donor label of this sample is uncertain. The V call is TRBV5-1, the J call TRBJ2-1, with 8 bases identical to TRBD1. The CDR3 DNA follows: TGCGCCAGCAGCTCCCCACGCGGACAGGGAATAATCGATGAGCAGTTCTTC. This gives the protein CASSSPRGQGIIDEQFF.